This TCR beta chain was sequenced during a study of control samples from healthy donors and cancer patients. CDR1 is MRHNA and CDR2 is SNTAGT in the germline V gene. V trimming: 7 bases; J trimming: 7 bases; junction bases outside the gene matches: 9. The CDR3 covers 14 residues. Method: immunoSEQ multiplex PCR; TCRdb's copy keeps in-frame clones and lacks some. This sample has 150,000 to 200,000 clones, with about 90% found just once. The source of this sequence is a woman aged 30 to 39 in good health. The chain is built from TRBV6-4 and TRBJ1-5, with TRBD1 matching over 8 bases. The sample was blood. CDR3 nucleotides: TGTGCCAGCACTCCCAGGGGGCTAAGGCAGCCCCAGCATTTT. Encoded protein: CASTPRGLRQPQHF.